The clone carrying this T cell receptor beta chain was recorded a few times. MiXCR, applied by TCRdb to the RT-PCR reads, yields one record per CDR3 protein. Seen here are 650,000 to 800,000 distinct CDR3 sequences, approximately 15% observed once, and the top ten hold 3.6%. The CDR3 consists of 16 residues. With 3 bases clipped from V and 9 bases from J, the junction kept 11 bases outside the gene matches. CDR1 and CDR2 (germline): SGHRS, YFSETQ. The TCR sequence derives from a female donor in good health, serving as a healthy control. V and J are TRBV5-1 and TRBJ2-1; TRBD2 matches at 11 bases. The sequenced sample was memory CD4+ T cells from blood. The CDR3 DNA sequence: TGCGCCAGCAGCTCGGGGGCTAGCGGGGGGTTTGGTGAGCAGTTCTTC. It specifies CASSSGASGGFGEQFF.